The clone carrying this T cell receptor beta chain was recorded once. Its specificity is unknown. The data were taken from a study of T-cell reconstitution after alpha-beta-depleted transplantation in children. General study findings and limits: Reportedly, only several hundred clones from non-depleted graft cells drove alpha-beta T-cell counts at about two months. Recipient T cells and thymic progenitors that survived were the source of the high TCRbeta diversity seen at day 60 in some patients.

The V gene's germline CDR1 is KGHSH and CDR2 LQKENI. The germline V and J ends were trimmed by 3 bases and 5 bases, with 14 bases remaining between them. There are 15 residues in the CDR3. Preparing the TCRbeta library involved the use of unique molecular identifiers. One entry per CDR3 protein, called by TCRdb with MiXCR from the PCR reads. The sample carries approximately 89,000 distinct CDR3 sequences, 15% to 19% recorded once. J is TRBJ1-5 and V is TRBV18; D is ambiguous. This sample comprised PBMCs, mostly from graft donor cells, obtained 180 days after TCRalphabeta/CD19-depleted stem cell transplant. The TCR was taken from a male patient between 2 and 10 years old who had a stem cell transplant for acute lymphoblastic leukemia, so the T cells may come from the graft donor. The CDR3 coding sequence is TGTGCCAGCTCACCTCAATACAGTGGAGATCAGCCCCAGCATTTT. As protein: CASSPQYSGDQPQHF.